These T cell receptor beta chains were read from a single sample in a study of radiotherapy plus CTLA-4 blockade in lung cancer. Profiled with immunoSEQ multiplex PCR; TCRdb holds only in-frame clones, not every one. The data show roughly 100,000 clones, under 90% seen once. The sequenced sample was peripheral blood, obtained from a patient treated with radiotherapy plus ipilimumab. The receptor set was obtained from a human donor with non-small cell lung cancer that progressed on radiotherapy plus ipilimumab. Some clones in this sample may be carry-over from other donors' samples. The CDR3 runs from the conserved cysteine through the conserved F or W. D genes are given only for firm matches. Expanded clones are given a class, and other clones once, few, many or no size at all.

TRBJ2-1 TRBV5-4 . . CASSGGTTYNEQFF TGTGCCAGCAGCGGCGGGACAACCTACAATGAGCAGTTCTTC
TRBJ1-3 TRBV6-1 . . CASSFDGNSGNTIYF TGTGCCAGCAGCTTTGACGGCAACTCTGGAAACACCATATATTTT
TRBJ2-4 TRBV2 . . CASSESGVDMRRNIQYF TGTGCCAGCAGTGAATCCGGGGTGGACATGAGGCGAAACATTCAGTACTTC
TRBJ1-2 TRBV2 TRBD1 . CASSSTGEGGYTF TGTGCCAGCAGTTCAACAGGGGAGGGGGGCTACACCTTC
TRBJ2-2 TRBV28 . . CASSFPGGDTGELFF TGTGCCAGCAGTTTCCCAGGGGGGGACACCGGGGAGCTGTTTTTT
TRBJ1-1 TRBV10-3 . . CAISESGGGAEAFF TGTGCCATCAGTGAGTCGGGCGGGGGGGCTGAAGCTTTCTTT
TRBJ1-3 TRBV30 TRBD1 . CAWDRGAGNTIYF TGTGCCTGGGACAGGGGCGCGGGAAACACCATATATTTT
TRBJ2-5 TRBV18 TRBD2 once CASSLHRLAGQETQYF TGTGCCAGCTCACTACACCGACTAGCGGGTCAAGAGACCCAGTACTTC
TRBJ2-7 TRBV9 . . CASSVGQARSYEQYF TGTGCCAGCAGCGTAGGGCAGGCAAGATCCTACGAGCAGTACTTC
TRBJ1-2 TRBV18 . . CASSSGDPGANDGYTF TGTGCCAGCTCATCGGGAGATCCGGGGGCGAACGACGGCTACACCTTC
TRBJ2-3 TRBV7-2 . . CASSPGTDTQYF TGTGCCAGCAGTCCAGGGACAGATACGCAGTATTTT
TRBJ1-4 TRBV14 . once CASTPRGVSWQPNEKLFF TGTGCCAGCACCCCTAGGGGGGTTTCGTGGCAGCCAAATGAAAAACTGTTTTTT
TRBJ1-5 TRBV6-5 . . CASSYSRVNQPQHF TGTGCCAGCAGTTACTCTAGGGTAAATCAGCCCCAGCATTTT
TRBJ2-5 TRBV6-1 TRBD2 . CASSEAGGLAGGPMRETQYF TGTGCCAGCAGTGAAGCAGGGGGACTAGCGGGGGGGCCCATGCGGGAGACCCAGTACTTC
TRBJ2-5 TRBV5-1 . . CASSIQETQYF TGCGCCAGCAGCATCCAAGAGACCCAGTACTTC
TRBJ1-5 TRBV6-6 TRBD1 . CASSYSDRGRNQPQHF TGTGCCAGCAGTTACTCGGACAGGGGCCGCAATCAGCCCCAGCATTTT
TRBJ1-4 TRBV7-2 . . CASSRAENEKLFF TGTGCCAGCAGCCGAGCGGAGAATGAAAAACTGTTTTTT
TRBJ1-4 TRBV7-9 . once CASSYPSATNEKLFF TGTGCCAGCAGCTACCCCAGTGCAACTAATGAAAAACTGTTTTTT
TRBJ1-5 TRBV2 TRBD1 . CASSDVYGTENQPQHF TGTGCCAGCAGCGATGTATACGGGACAGAGAATCAGCCCCAGCATTTT
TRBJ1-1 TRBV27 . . CASTQLGGNTEAFF TGTGCCAGCACCCAACTCGGGGGGAACACTGAAGCTTTCTTT
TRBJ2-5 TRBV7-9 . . CASSFNRDHRETQYF TGTGCCAGCAGCTTCAACAGGGATCATAGAGAGACCCAGTACTTC
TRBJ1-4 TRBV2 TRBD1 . CASSGTGGVEKLFF TGTGCCAGCAGCGGGACAGGGGGCGTTGAAAAACTGTTTTTT
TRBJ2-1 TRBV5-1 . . CASTRARGLWDNEQFF TGCGCCAGCACCCGCGCCCGGGGGTTATGGGACAATGAGCAGTTCTTC